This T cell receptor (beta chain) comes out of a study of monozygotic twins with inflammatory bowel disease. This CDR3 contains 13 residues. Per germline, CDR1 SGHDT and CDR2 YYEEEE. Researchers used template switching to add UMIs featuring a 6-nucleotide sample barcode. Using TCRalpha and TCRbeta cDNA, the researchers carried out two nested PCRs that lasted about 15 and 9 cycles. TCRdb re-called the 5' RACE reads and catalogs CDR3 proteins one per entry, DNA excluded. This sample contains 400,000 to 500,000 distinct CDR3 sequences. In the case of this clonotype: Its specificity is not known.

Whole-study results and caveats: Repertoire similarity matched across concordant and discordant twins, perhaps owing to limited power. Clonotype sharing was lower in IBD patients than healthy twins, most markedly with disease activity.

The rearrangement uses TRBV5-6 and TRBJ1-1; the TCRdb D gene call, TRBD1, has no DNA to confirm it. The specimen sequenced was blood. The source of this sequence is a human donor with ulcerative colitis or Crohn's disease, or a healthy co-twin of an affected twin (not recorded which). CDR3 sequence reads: CASSSWGGTEAFF.